The sequence of this T cell receptor beta chain was determined in a study of T cells expressing NK-cell markers. Study-level points and caveats: Four donors' CD3+CD56-NKG2C+ cells were dominated by the same clonotypes.

With respect to this clonotype: The antigen remains unidentified.

The authors made TCR beta cDNA libraries by 5'RACE template switching. This switching added a universal primer site and UMIs. With the 5' RACE reads reprocessed, TCRdb shows one record per CDR3 protein and no DNA. Seen in this sample are 300,000 to 500,000 distinct CDR3 sequences; the ten most common clones hold around a tenth. This CDR3 has 13 residues. The germline CDR1 and CDR2 sequences are LGHNT and FRNRAP. The chain couples TRBV12-5 to TRBJ2-3. Sequencing input: blood T cells: a sorted CD56 or NKG2C T cell subset, CD4+ or CD8+ T cells, or bulk PBMC T cells (not recorded which). The receptor comes from a woman aged 45-60 years in good health. CDR3 sequence: CASGVDRTDTQYF.